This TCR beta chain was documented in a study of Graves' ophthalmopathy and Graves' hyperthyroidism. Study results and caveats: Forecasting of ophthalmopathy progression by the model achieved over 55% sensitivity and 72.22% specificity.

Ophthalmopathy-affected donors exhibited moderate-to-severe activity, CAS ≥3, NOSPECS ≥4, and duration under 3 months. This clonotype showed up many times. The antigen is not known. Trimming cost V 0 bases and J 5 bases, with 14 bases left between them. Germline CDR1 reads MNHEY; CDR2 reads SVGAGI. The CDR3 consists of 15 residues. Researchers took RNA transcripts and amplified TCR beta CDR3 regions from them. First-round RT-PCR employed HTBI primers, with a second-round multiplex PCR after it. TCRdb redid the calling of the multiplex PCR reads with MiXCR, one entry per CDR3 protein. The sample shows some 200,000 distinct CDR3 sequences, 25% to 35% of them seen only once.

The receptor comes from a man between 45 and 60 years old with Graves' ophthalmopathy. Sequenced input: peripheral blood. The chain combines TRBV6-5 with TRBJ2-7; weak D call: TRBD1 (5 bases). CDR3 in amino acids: CASSYSTAGIHEQYF. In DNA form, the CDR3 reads TGTGCCAGCAGTTACTCGACGGCAGGGATCCACGAGCAGTACTTC.